This T cell receptor beta chain appears in the sequencing data of a study of stem cell transplantation in POMP-related autoinflammatory disease. Study-level information: Hypothesis: faulty thymoproteasomes impair CD8+ T-cell selection, skewing TRB repertoires. Study-level points and caveats: In PRAID patients, the number of distinct TRB V-J gene pairings was restricted. Across all analyzed T-cell subsets, patients with PRAID tended toward reduced diversity and increased clonality.

Only in-frame clones appear in the TCRdb table, and some are missing; sequencing was by immunoSEQ multiplex PCR. Of around 26,000 clones listed, roughly 80% are singletons. Points on this clone: Its antigen is not known.

Germline V gene data show CDR1 as SQVTM and CDR2 as ANQGSEA. The CDR3 runs 12 residues. V gave up 7 bases and J gave up 7 bases, with 16 bases separating them. This TCR derives from a human donor with POMP-related autoinflammation and immune dysregulation (PRAID). The chain carries TRBV29-1 and TRBJ1-2; D is ambiguous. Sequencing used CD4+ T cells from PBMCs, obtained before stem cell transplantation. The CDR3 sequence: CSEQLVRGGYTF. The CDR3 coding sequence is TGCAGCGAGCAGCTCGTCCGGGGTGGCTACACCTTC.